A selection of T cell receptor beta chains follows, all from one sample in a study of cytomegalovirus exposure and HLA in healthy donors. Clones were read by immunoSEQ multiplex PCR, and TCRdb kept only the in-frame ones, dropping some. This sample has about 200,000 clones; approximately 83% occur once, and the top ten carry over 0.65%. The sample was PBMCs. The receptors shown here come from a boy between 2 and 10 years old in good health and CMV-seronegative. The CDR3 runs from the conserved cysteine through the conserved F or W. Each record gives: V gene, J gene, D gene, clone size, CDR3 DNA, CDR3 protein. A D gene is named only where the DNA matches it firmly. Clone size is given for some rows only: seen once, a few or many times, or a class if the clone is expanded.

>TRBV11-1|TRBJ2-3|-|-
TGTGCCAGCAGCTTAGTTCGGTTGGATACGCAGTATTTT
CASSLVRLDTQYF
>TRBV5-1|TRBJ2-2|-|-
TGCGCCAGCAGCCGCGACAGCCTGAACACCGGGGAGCTGTTTTTT
CASSRDSLNTGELFF
>TRBV5-1|TRBJ2-3|TRBD1|-
TGCGCCAGCAGCTTGCCGCGACAGGGTACAGATACGCAGTATTTT
CASSLPRQGTDTQYF
>TRBV10-3|TRBJ1-1|TRBD1|-
TGTGCCATCAATAAACAGGGGTTGAACACTGAAGCTTTCTTT
CAINKQGLNTEAFF
>TRBV15|TRBJ2-3|-|-
TGTGCCACCAGCAGGTCGCGCCGTGCAGATACGCAGTATTTT
CATSRSRRADTQYF
>TRBV5-1|TRBJ1-2|TRBD1|-
TGCGCCAGCAGAGAGACAGGGGAGCGCTACCCCTTC
CASRETGERYPF
>TRBV13|TRBJ1-6|-|-
TGTGCCAGCAGCTTAGACATCCCCAATTCACCCCTCCACTTT
CASSLDIPNSPLHF
>TRBV29-1|TRBJ2-6|-|-
TGCAGCGTTTCCGAGTCTGGGGCCAACGTCCTGACTTTC
CSVSESGANVLTF
>TRBV7-2|TRBJ1-3|TRBD1|-
TGTGCCAGCAGCCCCGGACAGGGACGGAACACCATATATTTT
CASSPGQGRNTIYF
>TRBV7-5|TRBJ2-5|-|once
TGTGCCAGAAGCTGCGAAGGGACAGGGGAAGAGACCCAGTACTTC
CARSCEGTGEETQYF
>TRBV5-4|TRBJ1-2|-|-
TGTGCCAGCAGCTTGGATAGCTATGGCTACACCTTC
CASSLDSYGYTF
>TRBV9|TRBJ2-2|TRBD2|-
TGTGCCAGCAGCACCTGGGAGGGGCTTTTCACCGGGGAGCTGTTTTTT
CASSTWEGLFTGELFF
>TRBV27|TRBJ1-2|TRBD1|-
TGTGCCAGCAGTTCCTGGGACAGTCCTAACTATGGCTACACCTTC
CASSSWDSPNYGYTF
>TRBV7-2|TRBJ2-7|-|-
TGTGCCAGCAGCCGGACTCTCCCCGAGCAGTACTTC
CASSRTLPEQYF
>TRBV7-9|TRBJ2-7|-|-
TGTGCCAGCAGCTTATTCGGCAGGGCCTACGAGCAGTACTTC
CASSLFGRAYEQYF
>TRBV10-2|TRBJ1-2|-|-
TGCGCCAGCAGTGACGGCGGCTATGGCTACACCTTC
CASSDGGYGYTF
>TRBV30|TRBJ2-3|-|-
TGTGCCTGGAGTGTAAAGGAGACAGATACGCAGTATTTT
CAWSVKETDTQYF